This TCR beta chain was profiled in a study of blood T cell repertoires in COVID-19. Overall study: Nucleic acid was either cDNA or gDNA, and it came from T cells, B-cell-depleted T cells, or PBMCs.

Profiled with immunoSEQ multiplex PCR; TCRdb holds only in-frame clones, not every one. The data contain 250,000 to 350,000 clones, roughly 91% of them singletons. There are 15 residues in the CDR3. The V gene's germline CDR1 is SNHLY and CDR2 FYNNEI. Trimming took off 4 bases at V and 0 bases at J, with 10 bases between the two ends. The receptor was isolated from a man aged 25 to 40 with acute or convalescent COVID-19. The rearrangement links TRBV2 to TRBJ1-5; no clear D. Sequencing used peripheral blood. The CDR3 DNA reads TGTGCCAGCAGTGTGATAGCAGCTAGCAATCAGCCCCAGCATTTT. Protein: CASSVIAASNQPQHF.